This T cell receptor beta chain was retrieved from a study of identical twins. Study-level results: There were fewer insertions in abundant cord blood beta clonotypes, but memory repertoires showed no such pattern.

For this clonotype: The target antigen is unknown.

V trimming: 4 bases; J trimming: 6 bases; junction bases outside the gene matches: 4. CDR3 length: 14 residues. Per the germline V gene, CDR1 is MNHEY and CDR2 is SMNVEV (reference sequence). Via MiXCR, TCRdb re-called the 5' RACE reads, giving one row per CDR3 protein. The table has approximately 240,000 distinct CDR3 sequences, around 15% seen once; the top ten hold 8.8%. The chain recombines TRBV27 with TRBJ2-1, with 9 nucleotides matching TRBD1. Specimen: memory (CD45RO+) T cells sorted from blood. The receptor's source is a woman aged 18 to 35 in good health. The CDR3 region has the DNA TGTGCCAGCAGTTGGGGACAGGGTGTCAATGAGCAGTTCTTC. Encoded protein: CASSWGQGVNEQFF.